A single sample gave rise to the 20 T cell receptor beta chains below, sequenced in a study of shared clonotypes between healthy human individuals (dated by TCRdb to about 2020). CD8 naive samples were CD45RO-negative cells positively selected for CCR7, giving a CD45RA+CCR7+ population that excluded TemRA cells. Library generation was performed with the immunoSEQ multiplex PCR assay. TCRdb stores this immuneACCESS table with in-frame sequences only. Part of the clones is absent; in the studies checked, under half of the shortfall reflects unresolved V genes, and no reason is known for the rest. The sample data list approximately 600,000 clones, and 85% to 95% of these were observed just once. The top ten clonotypes cover 0.11% of the sample. The specimen sequenced was naive CD8+ T cells sorted from blood. The sample's cell subset or site label, in plain terms: CD45RA+CCR7+. These receptor sequences come from a woman under 40 in good health.

CDR3 loop: CASRISSGNTIYF. Here the CDR3 DNA reads TGTGCCAGCAGGATTTCATCTGGAAACACCATATATTTT. The chain links TRBV28 to TRBJ1-3; D unclear. CDR1 and CDR2 (germline): MDHEN, SYDVKM. V lost 6 bases and J lost 1, with 7 bases in between. There are 13 residues in the CDR3.

This rearrangement joins TRBV7-9 to TRBJ2-7, with D possibly being TRBD1 or TRBD2 (6 bases each). The CDR3 runs 14 residues. Germline V gene lookup returns CDR1 SEHNR and CDR2 FQNEAQ (reference sequence). The V and J ends lost 1 base and 7 bases respectively, with 14 bases between them. CDR3 residues: CASSLGTGASEQYF. The CDR3 coding sequence is TGTGCCAGCAGCTTAGGCACGGGGGCGAGTGAGCAGTACTTC.

The chain carries TRBV28 and TRBJ1-5; D ambiguous. Between the trimmed V and J ends, which lost 10 bases and 4 bases, there was a span of 14 bases. The V gene's germline CDR1 is MDHEN and CDR2 SYDVKM. The CDR3 sequence is 13 residues long. For the CDR3, the DNA is TGTGCCACCGCCCGGCGAGATAATCAGCCCCAGCATTTT. Protein product: CATARRDNQPQHF.

This clone was counted a single time. This chain joins TRBV2 and TRBJ2-5, with 11 bases aligning to TRBD1. The length of the CDR3 is 16 residues. V trimming: 6 bases; J trimming: 2 bases; junction bases outside the gene matches: 8. Germline CDR1 SNHLY, CDR2 FYNNEI. The DNA for the CDR3 is TGTGCCAGCAGGGTCGGACAGGGGGCCGATCAAGAGACCCAGTACTTC. It codes for CASRVGQGADQETQYF. Full variable domain (outside the CDR3, taken from reference TRBV2 and TRBJ2-5): EPEVTQTPSHQVTQMGQEVILRCVPISNHLYFYWYRQILGQKVEFLVSFYNNEISEKSEIFDDQFSVERPDGSNFTLKIRSTKLEDSAMYFCASRVGQGADQETQYFGPGTRLLVL.

This chain joins TRBV27 and TRBJ2-5; no clear D gene. V gave up 3 bases and J gave up 5 bases, with 4 bases separating them. Germline V lookup: CDR1 MNHEY, CDR2 SMNVEV (reference sequence). CDR3 length: 11 residues. CDR3 DNA sequence: TGTGCCAGCAGTTTCGTGGAGACCCAGTACTTC. Its protein product is CASSFVETQYF.

As DNA, the CDR3 is TGTGCCAGCAGGGCAAAGACGGGACAGGGGAACACTGAAGCTTTCTTT. Amino acid sequence: CASRAKTGQGNTEAFF. This chain connects TRBV2 to TRBJ1-1; 9 nucleotides match TRBD1. Germline assignment: CDR1 SNHLY and CDR2 FYNNEI. The CDR3 sequence is 16 residues long. J lost 1 base, V lost 6 bases, and 9 bases had no gene match.

The V call is TRBV7-9, the J call TRBJ2-7; maybe TRBD2 (6 bases). The CDR3 length is 14 residues. V was shortened by 3 bases and J by 4 bases, with 13 bases between the two germline ends. Per germline, CDR1 SEHNR and CDR2 FQNEAQ (reference sequence). This chain's CDR3 is CASSFTNREYEQYF. DNA of the CDR3: TGTGCCAGCAGCTTCACGAACCGGGAGTACGAGCAGTACTTC. Full variable domain (outside the CDR3, taken from reference TRBV7-9 and TRBJ2-7): DTGVSQNPRHKITKRGQNVTFRCDPISEHNRLYWYRQTLGQGPEFLTYFQNEAQLEKSRLLSDRFSAERPKGSFSTLEIQRTEQGDSAMYLCASSFTNREYEQYFGPGTRLTVT.

The chain uses TRBV27 and TRBJ2-7, with D unclear. Germline V gives CDR1 MNHEY, CDR2 SMNVEV (reference sequence). V was trimmed by 3 bases and J by 0 bases, leaving 12 bases between them. The CDR3 totals 15 residues. CDR3 coding DNA: TGTGCCAGCAGTTTCGCCGGGCTGAGCTCCTACGAGCAGTACTTC. As protein: CASSFAGLSSYEQYF.

The J gene is TRBJ1-2, the V gene TRBV7-8; D gene unclear. Germline lookup yields CDR1 SGHVS and CDR2 FQNEAQ. Deletions cut 8 bases from V and 1 base from J, with 17 bases between. The CDR3 is 15 amino acids. CDR3 DNA sequence: TGTGCCAGCTCCCTCTATAGAGGGAGTAACTATGGCTACACCTTC. This codes for CASSLYRGSNYGYTF.

The CDR3 spells CASSLHRGTNEQFF. For the CDR3, the DNA is TGTGCCAGCAGCTTACACCGGGGTACGAATGAGCAGTTCTTC. The chain couples TRBV11-2 to TRBJ2-1; a possible D gene is TRBD2 (5 bases). The CDR3 is 14 residues long. Germline V gene sequence: CDR1 SGHAT, CDR2 FQNNGV. V lost 2 bases to trimming and J lost 7 bases, with 12 bases between them.

The V call is TRBV28, the J call TRBJ1-6; TRBD1 is a possible D gene (6 bases). The germline CDR1 and CDR2 sequences are MDHEN and SYDVKM. Between the trimmed V and J ends, which lost 3 bases and 4 bases, there was a span of 10 bases. The CDR3 length is 15 residues. The CDR3 protein is CASSLGGGYNSPLHF. CDR3 nucleotide sequence: TGTGCCAGCAGTTTGGGGGGCGGTTATAATTCACCCCTCCACTTT.

The chain couples TRBV30 to TRBJ1-1; no clear D. This CDR3 spans 12 amino acids. Germline CDR1 reads GTSNPN; CDR2 reads SVGIG (reference sequence). Trimming stripped 0 bases from V and 4 bases from J, with 6 bases between. This CDR3 is CAWSVKATEAFF. The CDR3 DNA follows: TGTGCCTGGAGTGTGAAAGCCACTGAAGCTTTCTTT. Full variable domain (remainder filled in from reference TRBV30 and TRBJ1-1): SQTIHQWPATLVQPVGSPLSLECTVEGTSNPNLYWYRQAAGRGLQLLFYSVGIGQISSEVPQNLSASRPQDRQFILSSKKLLLSDSGFYLCAWSVKATEAFFGQGTRLTVV.

The chain links TRBV28 to TRBJ2-2, with 8 bases identical to TRBD1. Germline CDR1 reads MDHEN; CDR2 reads SYDVKM. V shed 4 bases, J shed 5 bases, and the junction held 15 bases outside the gene matches. This CDR3 has 18 residues. The CDR3 here is CASSSHILGQGTTGELFF. The CDR3 DNA is TGTGCCAGCAGTTCCCATATCCTAGGACAGGGTACAACCGGGGAGCTGTTTTTT.

The rearrangement links TRBV5-4 to TRBJ2-1; no clear D gene. The V gene's germline CDR1 is SGHNT and CDR2 YYREEE (reference sequence). The V and J ends lost 5 bases and 3 bases respectively, with 6 bases between them. The CDR3 has 12 amino acids. In DNA, the CDR3 is TGTGCCAGCAGGTGGGACTACAATGAGCAGTTCTTC. Its translation is CASRWDYNEQFF.

The chain couples TRBV19 to TRBJ1-5; D might be TRBD1 (5 bases). The CDR3 has 14 residues. Per the germline V gene, CDR1 is LNHDA and CDR2 is SQIVND (reference sequence). V was trimmed by 6 bases and J by 6 bases, leaving 15 bases between them. The CDR3 reads CASRPGTGGQPQHF. The CDR3 nucleotides read TGTGCCAGTAGGCCCGGGACTGGGGGTCAGCCCCAGCATTTT.

The rearrangement links TRBV28 to TRBJ1-1; D is ambiguous. Germline CDR1 reads MDHEN; CDR2 reads SYDVKM. The CDR3 runs 13 residues. V lost 6 bases, J lost 0 bases, and 8 bases lay in between. CDR3 nucleotide sequence: TGTGCCAGCAGCCCCACTATGAACACTGAAGCTTTCTTT. This gives the protein CASSPTMNTEAFF. Using reference TRBV28 and TRBJ1-1 for the parts outside the CDR3, the full variable domain is DVKVTQSSRYLVKRTGEKVFLECVQDMDHENMFWYRQDPGLGLRLIYFSYDVKMKEKGDIPEGYSVSREKKERFSLILESASTNQTSMYLCASSPTMNTEAFFGQGTRLTVV.

The V call is TRBV28, the J call TRBJ2-3; 7 nucleotides align to TRBD1. Germline-derived CDR1 and CDR2 are MDHEN and SYDVKM. CDR3 length: 18 amino acids. J gave up 5 bases and V 1 base, and 15 bases lay outside the gene matches. CDR3 loop: CASSLSYRFRGLGDTQYF. CDR3 nucleotides: TGTGCCAGCAGTTTATCCTACCGTTTTAGGGGGCTGGGAGATACGCAGTATTTT. Drawing the rest from reference TRBV28 and TRBJ2-3, the complete variable domain is DVKVTQSSRYLVKRTGEKVFLECVQDMDHENMFWYRQDPGLGLRLIYFSYDVKMKEKGDIPEGYSVSREKKERFSLILESASTNQTSMYLCASSLSYRFRGLGDTQYFGPGTRLTVL.

The chain employs TRBV28 and TRBJ2-1; TRBD1 matches at 7 bases. This CDR3 spans 15 amino acids. The J segment lost 7 bases and the V segment lost 10 bases, leaving 16 bases of the junction unmatched. CDR1 is MDHEN, CDR2 SYDVKM, per germline. The CDR3 DNA reads TGTGCCACCGCACCTGGGCTGGGACAGCGGAATGAGCAGTTCTTC. It specifies CATAPGLGQRNEQFF.

The chain links TRBV28 to TRBJ2-7, with 8 bases matching TRBD1. V was pared by 4 bases and J by 5 bases, with 13 bases of the junction left unmatched. Germline assignment: CDR1 MDHEN and CDR2 SYDVKM. The CDR3 runs 16 residues. CDR3 loop: CASSSRTGYRFNEQYF. Written as DNA, the CDR3 is TGTGCCAGCAGTTCTCGGACAGGGTACAGATTCAACGAGCAGTACTTC.

The chain carries TRBV19 and TRBJ1-1, with 10 nucleotides matching TRBD1. This CDR3 is built from 16 residues. Germline CDR1 and CDR2: LNHDA and SQIVND (reference sequence). Trimming at V came to 6 bases and at J to 7 bases, leaving 14 bases not matched to a gene. The CDR3 DNA reads TGTGCCAGTAGCCTAGGGACAGGGGTCTTTCATGGTGAAGCTTTCTTT. This sequence encodes CASSLGTGVFHGEAFF. Full variable domain (remainder filled in from reference TRBV19 and TRBJ1-1): DGGITQSPKYLFRKEGQNVTLSCEQNLNHDAMYWYRQDPGQGLRLIYYSQIVNDFQKGDIAEGYSVSREKKESFPLTVTSAQKNPTAFYLCASSLGTGVFHGEAFFGQGTRLTVV.